This T cell receptor (beta chain) was sequenced for a study of blood T cell repertoires in COVID-19. The overall study: Collection of acute and convalescent COVID-19 samples took place in the United States, Italy and Spain. The analysed material was cDNA or gDNA that came from T cells, B-cell-depleted T cells, or PBMCs.

Assay used: immunoSEQ multiplex PCR; TCRdb lists only in-frame clones, some missing. The table has 98,000 or so clones, about 80% seen once. The CDR3 is 14 residues long. V was clipped by 5 bases and J by 4 bases, with 11 bases between them. Per the germline V gene, CDR1 is PRHDT and CDR2 is FYEKMQ (reference sequence). The sample was peripheral blood. This chain links TRBV13 with TRBJ2-2, with no clear D. This receptor was identified in a man aged 55-75 years with acute or convalescent COVID-19. The CDR3 protein is CASSVDWATGELFF. As DNA, the CDR3 is TGTGCCAGCAGCGTAGACTGGGCCACCGGGGAGCTGTTTTTT.